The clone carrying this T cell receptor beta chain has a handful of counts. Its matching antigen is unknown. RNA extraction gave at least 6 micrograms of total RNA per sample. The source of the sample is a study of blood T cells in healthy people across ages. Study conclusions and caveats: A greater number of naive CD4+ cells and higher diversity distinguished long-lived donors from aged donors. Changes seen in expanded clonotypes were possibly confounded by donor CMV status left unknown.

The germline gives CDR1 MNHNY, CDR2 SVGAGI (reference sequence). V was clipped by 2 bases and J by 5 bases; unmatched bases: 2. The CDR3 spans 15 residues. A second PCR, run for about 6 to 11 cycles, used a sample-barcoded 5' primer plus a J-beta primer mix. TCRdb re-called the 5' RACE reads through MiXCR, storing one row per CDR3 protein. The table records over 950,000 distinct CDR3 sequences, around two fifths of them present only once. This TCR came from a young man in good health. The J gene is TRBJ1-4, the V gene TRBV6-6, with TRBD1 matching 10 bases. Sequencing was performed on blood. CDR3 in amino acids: CASSYPGQGNEKLFF. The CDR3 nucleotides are TGTGCCAGCAGTTACCCGGGACAGGGGAATGAAAAACTGTTTTTT.